The 8 T cell receptor beta chains listed next were all sequenced from one sample in a study of spatial heterogeneity in lung cancer. TCRdb itself ran the 5' RACE reads through MiXCR, one entry per CDR3 protein. The sample consists of 90,000 or so distinct CDR3 sequences, roughly 10% of them appearing once. Documented time point: sample taken at primary tumor resection. Extraction of whole RNA from tumor, nontumor lung or frozen PBMC preceded unsorted sequencing. The source was PBMCs, collected at surgery. These TCRs come from a male donor with early-stage non-small cell lung cancer.

The gene calls are TRBV20-1 and TRBJ2-7, with a weak D call TRBD1 (6 bases). This CDR3 contains 15 residues. Germline CDR1 reads DFQATT; CDR2 reads SNEGSKA (reference sequence). Trimming stripped 6 bases from V and 1 base from J, with 19 bases between. DNA for the CDR3: TGCAGTGCGGCGACAGGAGCCCTTGCTTCCTACGAGCAGTACTTC. Translated: CSAATGALASYEQYF.

This clonotype turned up a few times. The J gene is TRBJ2-4, the V gene TRBV28; tentative D call: TRBD2 (5 bases). The CDR3 sequence is 14 residues long. The germline V gene has CDR1 MDHEN and CDR2 SYDVKM. V was clipped by 6 bases and J by 0 bases, with 9 bases between them. CDR3 nucleotides: TGTGCCAGCAGGACGGCGGGAGCCAAAAACATTCAGTACTTC. This gives the protein CASRTAGAKNIQYF.

This clonotype was picked up a small number of times. One junction end disagrees with the germline gene, perhaps due to a read error. The chain employs TRBV4-2 and TRBJ1-6, with D maybe TRBD1 (5 bases). The CDR3 sequence is 15 residues long. CDR1 is LGHNA and CDR2 is YNFKEQ in the germline V gene. CDR3 DNA sequence: TGTGTCAGCAGCCAAGTTTGGGGACGTAATTCACCCCTCCACTTT. This gives the protein CVSSQVWGRNSPLHF.

This clonotype was counted ten times or more. V and J are TRBV5-1 and TRBJ2-3; 10 nucleotides match TRBD2. The CDR3 is made up of 15 amino acids. CDR1 and CDR2 from the germline V gene are SGHRS and YFSETQ. V lost 3 bases to trimming and J lost 5 bases; unmatched junction nucleotides: 6. The CDR3 DNA reads TGCGCCAGCAGCTCGTTAGCGGGAGGAGGAGATACGCAGTATTTT. This translates into CASSSLAGGGDTQYF.

This clonotype has only a few counts. V usage is TRBV5-4 and J usage is TRBJ2-1; D is perhaps TRBD2 (6 bases). The V end lost 4 bases, the J end lost 3 bases, and 11 bases lay between the germline ends. Per germline, CDR1 SGHNT and CDR2 YYREEE (reference sequence). This CDR3 contains 14 residues. CDR3 sequence (DNA): TGTGCCAGCAGCCACCGGGACTTCTACAATGAGCAGTTCTTC. It specifies CASSHRDFYNEQFF. Complete variable domain (other parts from reference TRBV5-4 and TRBJ2-1): ETGVTQSPTHLIKTRGQQVTLRCSSQSGHNTVSWYQQALGQGPQFIFQYYREEENGRGNFPPRFSGLQFPNYSSELNVNALELDDSALYLCASSHRDFYNEQFFGPGTRLTVL.

This clonotype appeared a few times. The chain joins TRBV7-3 to TRBJ1-1, with a tentative D call TRBD1 (5 bases). In germline, CDR1 is SGHTA, CDR2 FQGTGA. Trimming shortened V by 3 bases and J by 3 bases, and 8 bases separated the two germline ends. This CDR3 spans 13 amino acids. The CDR3 DNA reads as TGTGCCAGCAGCTTTGAAGGGGACACTGAAGCTTTCTTT. This encodes CASSFEGDTEAFF.

This clonotype was found many times. The chain carries TRBV5-1 and TRBJ1-1; D call uncertain. CDR1 is SGHRS and CDR2 is YFSETQ in the germline V gene. Trimming pared 4 bases from V and 1 base from J, leaving 8 bases between. The CDR3 consists of 13 residues. CDR3 sequence: CASSLTSNTEAFF. The CDR3 bases are TGCGCCAGCAGCCTCACCTCGAACACTGAAGCTTTCTTT.

This clonotype was recorded at least ten times. This chain uses TRBV5-1 with TRBJ2-1; D is possibly TRBD1 (5 bases). Per germline, CDR1 SGHRS and CDR2 YFSETQ. This CDR3 contains 15 residues. V dropped 2 bases and J dropped 2 bases, with 11 bases sitting between them. The CDR3 here is CASSLFQGTYNEQFF. DNA for the CDR3: TGCGCCAGCAGCTTATTTCAGGGTACCTACAATGAGCAGTTCTTC.